This T cell receptor beta chain was sequenced for a study of shared clonotypes between healthy human individuals. Whole-study results and caveats: In a handful of donors, approximately 5% of naive CD4 clonotypes appeared in common. Inspection by rarefaction showed sorted-subset sequencing to be incomplete despite large depth.

CDR1 and CDR2 from the germline V gene are SGHVS and FQNEAQ. The V and J ends lost 4 bases and 2 bases respectively, with 9 bases between them. This CDR3 contains 14 residues. Healthy and HIV-negative, the adult donors had no recent acute infections or vaccinations. To note about this clone: Its antigen is as yet unknown.

Profiled with immunoSEQ multiplex PCR; TCRdb holds only in-frame clones, not every one. The sample has fewer than 2.5 million clones; 80% to 95% are singletons. The origin of this receptor is a man between 18 and 29 years old in good health. Some clones in this sample may be carry-over from other donors' samples. The sequenced sample consisted of naive CD4+ T cells from PBMCs. The subset: CD45RA+ positively selected. The J gene is TRBJ1-5, the V gene TRBV7-8; D gene uncertain. The CDR3 coding sequence is TGTGCCAGCAGCTCTTACGGCGGCAATCAGCCCCAGCATTTT. Translation gives CASSSYGGNQPQHF.